This T cell receptor (beta chain) was found in a study of blood T cell repertoires in COVID-19. Across the study: Some COVID-19 samples were acute and others convalescent; all came from the United States, Italy and Spain.

Per germline, CDR1 SGHVS and CDR2 FQNEAQ. The CDR3 consists of 13 residues. V dropped 1 base and J dropped 7 bases, with 7 bases sitting between them. Only in-frame clones appear in the TCRdb table, and some are missing; sequencing was by immunoSEQ multiplex PCR. The table shows roughly 340,000 clones, with 80% to 90% occurring only once. The specimen was peripheral blood. The J gene is TRBJ2-2, the V gene TRBV7-8, with a possible D match to TRBD1 (5 bases). This sequence was found in a woman between 50 and 59 years old with COVID-19, enrolled during active disease. The CDR3 DNA reads TGTGCCAGCAGCTTAGGCACAGGCGGGGAGCTGTTTTTT. It codes for CASSLGTGGELFF. The variable domain in full, completed from reference TRBV7-8 and TRBJ2-2, reads GAGVSQSPRYKVAKRGQDVALRCDPISGHVSLFWYQQALGQGPEFLTYFQNEAQLDKSGLPSDRFFAERPEGSVSTLKIQRTQQEDSAVYLCASSLGTGGELFFGEGSRLTVL.